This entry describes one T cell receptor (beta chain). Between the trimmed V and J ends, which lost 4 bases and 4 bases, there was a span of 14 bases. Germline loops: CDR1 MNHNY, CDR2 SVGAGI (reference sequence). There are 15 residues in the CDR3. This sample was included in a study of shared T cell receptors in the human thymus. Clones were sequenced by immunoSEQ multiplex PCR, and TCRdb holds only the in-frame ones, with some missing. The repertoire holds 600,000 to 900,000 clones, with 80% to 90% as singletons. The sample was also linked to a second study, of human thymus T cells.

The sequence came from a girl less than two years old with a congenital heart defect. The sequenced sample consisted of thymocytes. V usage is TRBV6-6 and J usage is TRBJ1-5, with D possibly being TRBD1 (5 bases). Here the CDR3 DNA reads TGTGCCAGCAGTTCCCCGGGACTAAAAAATCAGCCCCAGCATTTT. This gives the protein CASSSPGLKNQPQHF.